Here is one TCR beta chain with its context. These data belong to a study of blood T cell repertoires in COVID-19. Study-wide context: Sources were T cells, B-cell-depleted T cells, or PBMCs; the material itself was cDNA or gDNA.

The germline V and J ends were trimmed by 6 bases and 4 bases, with 15 bases remaining between them. Germline V lookup: CDR1 MDHEN, CDR2 SYDVKM. CDR3 length: 15 residues. Profiling relied on immunoSEQ multiplex PCR, and the TCRdb table lists in-frame clones only, not all of them. The sample has 25,000 to 35,000 clones; roughly 90% are singletons. The sequence derives from a woman between 40 and 50 years old with active or convalescent COVID-19. The rearrangement links TRBV28 to TRBJ1-4; weak D call: TRBD1 (6 bases). The sequenced sample consisted of peripheral blood. The CDR3, as DNA: TGTGCCAGCAGCACCAGGGGCGGGTTTAATGAAAAACTGTTTTTT. Translated, it gives CASSTRGGFNEKLFF.